Following are 25 T cell receptor beta chains from one sample sequenced in a study of blood T cell repertoires in COVID-19. Sequenced by immunoSEQ multiplex PCR; TCRdb stores in-frame clones only, minus some. This table holds tens of thousands of clones, 70% to 90% found once. The specimen was peripheral blood. The origin of the receptors is a man in his 70s with active or convalescent COVID-19.

The rearrangement links TRBV7-2 to TRBJ2-7, with 8 bases that match TRBD1. The germline gives CDR1 SGHTA, CDR2 FQGNSA. V shed 5 bases and J 0 bases; nucleotides not matched to a gene: 3. CDR3 length: 14 residues. The CDR3 reads CASSIDRGSYEQYF. The CDR3 DNA follows: TGTGCCAGCAGCATTGACAGGGGCTCCTACGAGCAGTACTTC.

This clone occurred once. The chain carries TRBV19 and TRBJ1-4, with D maybe TRBD1 (5 bases). The V end was cut by 10 bases, the J end by 8 bases, with 23 bases between. Germline lookup yields CDR1 LNHDA and CDR2 SQIVND (reference sequence). The CDR3 extends over 15 amino acids. The CDR3 DNA sequence: TGTGCCACCAGTAATCGGGGGGGGTATGAAGAAAAACTGTTTTTT. Translated: CATSNRGGYEEKLFF.

This chain joins TRBV5-6 and TRBJ1-1; no firm D call. Germline loops: CDR1 SGHDT, CDR2 YYEEEE. V lost 2 bases and J 4 bases, leaving 9 bases between the germline ends. CDR3 length equals 13 residues. The CDR3 DNA is TGTGCCAGCAGCTTCGGAGGCCGCACTGAAGCTTTCTTT. Protein sequence: CASSFGGRTEAFF.

V gene TRBV11-2 combines with J gene TRBJ2-1; D is possibly TRBD2 (6 bases). Germline V gives CDR1 SGHAT, CDR2 FQNNGV. V lost 1 base and J lost 0, with 13 bases in between. The CDR3 runs to 17 residues. The CDR3 nucleotides are TGTGCCAGCAGCTTAGGGCGGGGCCTGAGCTCCTACAATGAGCAGTTCTTC. Amino acids: CASSLGRGLSSYNEQFF.

The DNA for the CDR3 is TGCGCCAGCAGCCAAGAGGGGCTAGCGGGGGGTCTAGCCAAAAACATTCAGTACTTC. Translated: CASSQEGLAGGLAKNIQYF. The J gene is TRBJ2-4, the V gene TRBV4-3; 11 bases line up with TRBD2. This CDR3 region has 19 residues. Trimming removed 0 bases from V and 0 bases from J; junction bases left unmatched: 7. Germline CDR1 and CDR2: LGHNA and YSLEER.

The V and J genes are TRBV27 and TRBJ2-5; 7 positions match TRBD1. CDR3 length: 14 residues. V gave up 3 bases and J gave up 5 bases; unmatched junction bases: 6. Germline CDR1 is MNHEY and CDR2 is SMNVEV (reference sequence). CDR3: CASSFGRGSETQYF. The CDR3 DNA reads as TGTGCCAGCAGTTTTGGCAGGGGGAGTGAGACCCAGTACTTC.

The J gene is TRBJ1-5, the V gene TRBV6-4, with D tentatively TRBD1 (6 bases). The CDR3 is 13 residues long. Germline assignment: CDR1 MRHNA and CDR2 SNTAGT. Trimming removed 8 bases at V and 7 bases at J, with 15 bases between. The CDR3 bases are TGTGCCAGCTCGACCGAGGGGGGGCAGCCCCAGCATTTT. As protein: CASSTEGGQPQHF.

This chain connects TRBV28 to TRBJ1-1; TRBD1 agrees at 7 bases. V trimming: 3 bases; J trimming: 0 bases; junction bases outside the gene matches: 10. The germline V gene encodes CDR1 MDHEN and CDR2 SYDVKM. The CDR3 covers 17 residues. The CDR3 region is CASSFSGTAYMNTEAFF. CDR3 in DNA: TGTGCCAGCAGTTTCTCGGGGACAGCTTACATGAACACTGAAGCTTTCTTT.

The chain is built from TRBV18 and TRBJ2-7; no reliable D call. The CDR3 is 13 amino acids. The germline V and J ends were trimmed by 3 bases and 2 bases, with 8 bases remaining between them. Germline V gene sequence: CDR1 KGHSH, CDR2 LQKENI. DNA for the CDR3: TGTGCCAGCTCACCCTCAACTACCTACGAGCAGTACTTC. Amino acids: CASSPSTTYEQYF.

This sequence joins TRBV24-1 and TRBJ2-7; tentatively, D is TRBD1 (6 bases). Germline values: CDR1 KGHDR, CDR2 SFDVKD. There are 18 residues in the CDR3. V was shortened by 5 bases and J by 0 bases, with 22 bases between the two germline ends. This chain's CDR3 is CATSGGRGQDSLSYEQYF. The DNA of the CDR3 is TGTGCCACCAGTGGCGGTAGGGGTCAGGACAGCCTCTCCTACGAGCAGTACTTC.

This sequence joins TRBV20-1 and TRBJ1-1; no firm D call. This CDR3 spans 11 amino acids. The germline V and J ends were trimmed by 7 bases and 3 bases, with 9 bases remaining between them. The germline V gene has CDR1 DFQATT and CDR2 SNEGSKA (reference sequence). The CDR3, as DNA: TGCAGTGGGACCGGGGACACTGAAGCTTTCTTT. Translation gives CSGTGDTEAFF.

The chain combines TRBV9 with TRBJ2-2; tentative D call: TRBD2 (5 bases). CDR3 size: 19 residues. The V gene lost 3 bases and the J gene lost 4 bases, with 25 bases spanning the gap. Germline assignment: CDR1 SGDLS and CDR2 YYNGEE. CDR3 residues: CASSASTIFSSLGTGELFF. The CDR3 nucleotides read TGTGCCAGCAGCGCCTCGACTATCTTCTCGTCCCTCGGCACCGGGGAGCTGTTTTTT. Full variable domain (missing parts from reference TRBV9 and TRBJ2-2): DSGVTQTPKHLITATGQRVTLRCSPRSGDLSVYWYQQSLDQGLQFLIQYYNGEERAKGNILERFSAQQFPDLHSELNLSSLELGDSALYFCASSASTIFSSLGTGELFFGEGSRLTVL.

V gene TRBV6-2 or TRBV6-3 combines with J gene TRBJ2-7; D is possibly TRBD1 (5 bases). The CDR3 runs to 13 residues. Trimming left V 2 bases short and J 3 bases short, with 8 bases between. Germline loops: CDR1 MNHEY, CDR2 SVGEGT. CDR3 nucleotides: TGTGCCAGCAGTTACGACAGAGTCTACGAGCAGTACTTC. It is translated as CASSYDRVYEQYF.

This clone appeared a single time. The chain combines TRBV6-5 with TRBJ1-2, with TRBD1 matching 7 bases. V shed 0 bases and J 6 bases; nucleotides not matched to a gene: 4. The germline V gene has CDR1 MNHEY and CDR2 SVGAGI. The length of the CDR3 is 14 residues. DNA of the CDR3: TGTGCCAGCAGTTACTCCGACAGGGTGGATGGCTACACCTTC. It encodes CASSYSDRVDGYTF.

The chain joins TRBV6-5 to TRBJ2-2; 7 nucleotides match TRBD1. J lost 1 base, V lost 6 bases, and 5 bases had no gene match. The germline CDR1 and CDR2 sequences are MNHEY and SVGAGI. The CDR3 loop spans 15 amino acids. The CDR3: CASSRDRVNTGELFF. The CDR3 bases are TGTGCCAGCAGCCGAGACAGGGTGAACACCGGGGAGCTGTTTTTT.

This clone was picked up one time. The CDR3 reads CASRGAGEAFF. CDR3 DNA: TGTGCCAGCCGGGGGGCAGGTGAAGCTTTCTTT. The chain uses TRBV9 and TRBJ1-1, with D maybe TRBD1 (6 bases). In germline, CDR1 is SGDLS, CDR2 YYNGEE. V lost 7 bases and J lost 7, with 11 bases in between. The CDR3 consists of 11 residues.

This sequence joins TRBV5-5 and TRBJ1-3, with D maybe TRBD1 (6 bases). CDR1 and CDR2 (germline): SGHKS, YYEKEE (reference sequence). V lost 2 bases and J lost 0, with 12 bases in between. There are 16 residues in the CDR3. The CDR3 nucleotides read TGTGCCAGCAGCTTATCCTTGGACAGCTCTGGAAACACCATATATTTT. It encodes CASSLSLDSSGNTIYF.

CDR3 nucleotides: TGCGCCAGCAGCTTGATACGTAGCGGGGGGTCTTCAGATACGCAGTATTTT. Translation: CASSLIRSGGSSDTQYF. The V call is TRBV5-1, the J call TRBJ2-3; 10 bases are a match to TRBD2. Germline V lookup: CDR1 SGHRS, CDR2 YFSETQ. V lost 1 base, J lost 4 bases, and 9 bases stayed unmatched. This CDR3 contains 17 residues.

The J gene is TRBJ1-5, the V gene TRBV3-1 (or the pseudogene TRBV3-2); tentative D call: TRBD1 (6 bases). The ends were cut back, 2 bases at V and 7 bases at J, with 9 bases in the middle. There are 13 residues in the CDR3. Germline CDR1 reads LGHDT; CDR2 reads YNNKEL (reference sequence). The CDR3 DNA follows: TGTGCCAGCAGCCAACAACAGGGCCAGCCCCAGCATTTT. As protein: CASSQQQGQPQHF.

J is TRBJ2-3 and V is TRBV9, with 8 bases lining up with TRBD1. This CDR3 region has 16 residues. Losses at the gene ends were 0 bases for V and 6 bases for J; bases not matched to a gene: 9. Germline CDR1 reads SGDLS; CDR2 reads YYNGEE. CDR3 bases: TGTGCCAGCAGCGTAGCAGGTCAGGGGGCGGTGGATACGCAGTATTTT. Amino acids: CASSVAGQGAVDTQYF. Drawing the rest from reference TRBV9 and TRBJ2-3, the complete variable domain is DSGVTQTPKHLITATGQRVTLRCSPRSGDLSVYWYQQSLDQGLQFLIQYYNGEERAKGNILERFSAQQFPDLHSELNLSSLELGDSALYFCASSVAGQGAVDTQYFGPGTRLTVL.

This chain uses TRBV5-1 with TRBJ1-2; D perhaps matches TRBD1 (6 bases). In germline, CDR1 is SGHRS, CDR2 YFSETQ. This CDR3 is built from 12 residues. V was pared by 0 bases and J by 14 bases, with 14 bases between. The CDR3 spells CASSLGDKASTF. CDR3 sequence (DNA): TGCGCCAGCAGCTTGGGGGACAAAGCGTCTACCTTC.

The gene calls are TRBV7-2 and TRBJ2-1; 7 bases are a match to TRBD1. The CDR3 has 13 residues. CDR1 and CDR2 from the germline V gene are SGHTA and FQGNSA. With 5 bases clipped from V and 10 bases from J, the junction kept 8 bases outside the gene matches. For the CDR3, the DNA is TGTGCCAGCAGCCGTACAGGGGTCGAAGAGCAGTTCTTC. This encodes CASSRTGVEEQFF.

The rearrangement uses TRBV7-2 and TRBJ2-1; D perhaps matches TRBD2 (6 bases). V was cut by 5 bases and J by 10 bases, with 12 bases left in between. Germline V CDR1 and CDR2: SGHTA, FQGNSA. This CDR3 is built from 12 residues. The CDR3 here is CASSTGGWEQFF. The CDR3 nucleotides read TGTGCCAGCAGCACCGGAGGGTGGGAGCAGTTCTTC.

The CDR3 region has the DNA TGTGCCAGTCAGGGGGGTGTATACACTGAAGCTTTCTTT. Amino acid sequence: CASQGGVYTEAFF. V gene TRBV14 combines with J gene TRBJ1-1; 7 nucleotides align to TRBD1. The germline V gene encodes CDR1 SGHDN and CDR2 FVKESK. Trimming cost V 9 bases and J 3 bases; bases outside gene matches: 7. The length of the CDR3 is 13 residues.

The V call is TRBV4-3, the J call TRBJ2-7; 9 bases line up with TRBD2. Germline assignment: CDR1 LGHNA and CDR2 YSLEER. V trimming: 4 bases; J trimming: 2 bases; junction bases outside the gene matches: 6. There are 15 residues in the CDR3. The CDR3: CASSPRTSATYEQYF. CDR3 bases: TGCGCCAGCAGCCCCCGGACTAGCGCTACCTACGAGCAGTACTTC.